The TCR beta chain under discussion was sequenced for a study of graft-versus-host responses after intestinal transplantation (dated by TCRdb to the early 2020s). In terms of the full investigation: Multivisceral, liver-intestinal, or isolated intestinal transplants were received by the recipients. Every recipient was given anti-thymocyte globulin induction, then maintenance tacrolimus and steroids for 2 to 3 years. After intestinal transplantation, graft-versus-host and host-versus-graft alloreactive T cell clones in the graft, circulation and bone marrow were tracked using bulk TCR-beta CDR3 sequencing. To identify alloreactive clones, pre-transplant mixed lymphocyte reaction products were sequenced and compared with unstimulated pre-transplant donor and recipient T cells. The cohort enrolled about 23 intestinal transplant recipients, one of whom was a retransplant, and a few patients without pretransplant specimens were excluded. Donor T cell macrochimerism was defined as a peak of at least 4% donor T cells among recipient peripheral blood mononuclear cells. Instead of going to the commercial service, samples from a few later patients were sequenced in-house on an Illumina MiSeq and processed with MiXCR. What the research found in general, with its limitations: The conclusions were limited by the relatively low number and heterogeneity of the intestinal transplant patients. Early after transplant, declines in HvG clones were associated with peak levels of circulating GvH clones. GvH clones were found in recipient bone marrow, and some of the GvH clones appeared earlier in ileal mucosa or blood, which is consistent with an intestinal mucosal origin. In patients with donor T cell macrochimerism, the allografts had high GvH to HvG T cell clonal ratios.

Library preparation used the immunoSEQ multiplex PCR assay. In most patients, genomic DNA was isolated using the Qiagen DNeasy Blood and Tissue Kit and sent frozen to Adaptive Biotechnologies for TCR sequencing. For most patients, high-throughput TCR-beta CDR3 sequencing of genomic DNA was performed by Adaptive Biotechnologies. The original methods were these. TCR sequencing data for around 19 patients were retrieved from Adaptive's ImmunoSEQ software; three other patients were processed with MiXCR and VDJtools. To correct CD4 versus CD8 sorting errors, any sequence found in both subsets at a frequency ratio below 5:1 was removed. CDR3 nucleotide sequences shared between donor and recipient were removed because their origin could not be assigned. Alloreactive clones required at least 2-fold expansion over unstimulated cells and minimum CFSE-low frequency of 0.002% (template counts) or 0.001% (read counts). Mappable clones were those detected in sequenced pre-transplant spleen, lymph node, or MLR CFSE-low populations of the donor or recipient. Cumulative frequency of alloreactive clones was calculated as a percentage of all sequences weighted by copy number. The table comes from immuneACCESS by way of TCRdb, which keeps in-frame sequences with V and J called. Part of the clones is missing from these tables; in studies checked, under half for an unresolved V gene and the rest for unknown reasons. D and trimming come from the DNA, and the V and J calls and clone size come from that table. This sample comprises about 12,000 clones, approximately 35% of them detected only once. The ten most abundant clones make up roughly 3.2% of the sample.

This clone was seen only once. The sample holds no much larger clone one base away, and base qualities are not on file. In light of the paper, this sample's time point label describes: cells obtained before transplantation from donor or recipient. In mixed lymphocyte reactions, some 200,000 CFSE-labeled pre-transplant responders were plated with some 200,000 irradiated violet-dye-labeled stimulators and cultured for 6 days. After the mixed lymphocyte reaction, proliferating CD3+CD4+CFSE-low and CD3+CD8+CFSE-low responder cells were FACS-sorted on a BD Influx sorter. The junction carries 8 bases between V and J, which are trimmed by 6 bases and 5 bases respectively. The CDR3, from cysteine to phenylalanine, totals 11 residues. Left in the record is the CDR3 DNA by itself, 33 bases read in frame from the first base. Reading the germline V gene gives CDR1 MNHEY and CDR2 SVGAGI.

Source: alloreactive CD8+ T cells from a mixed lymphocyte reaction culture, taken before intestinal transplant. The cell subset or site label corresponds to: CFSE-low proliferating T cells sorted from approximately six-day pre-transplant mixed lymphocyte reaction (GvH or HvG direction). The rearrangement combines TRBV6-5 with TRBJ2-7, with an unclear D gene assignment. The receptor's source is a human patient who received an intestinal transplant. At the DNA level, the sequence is TGTGCCAGCAGCGGACGAAACGAGCAGTACTTC. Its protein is CASSGRNEQYF.